This T cell receptor beta chain was observed in a study of blood T cell repertoires in COVID-19. Across the study: T cells, B-cell-depleted T cells, or PBMCs supplied cDNA or gDNA.

Original processing methods: Reference gene primer amplification gave estimated nucleated cell counts. TCRdb's copy holds only in-frame clones and misses some; the assay was immunoSEQ multiplex PCR. From that table come the V and J calls and clone size; the DNA was used to work out D and trimming. The repertoire holds 280,000 or so clones, with 88% as singletons. This CDR3 is built from 14 residues. Trimming took off 3 bases at V and 8 bases at J, with 15 bases between the two ends. The germline CDR1 and CDR2 sequences are SGHRS and YFSETQ. The chain is built from TRBV5-1 and TRBJ2-1; D is possibly TRBD1 (6 bases). Sequenced: peripheral blood. This sequence originates from a woman in her thirties who had recovered from COVID-19. In DNA, the CDR3 is TGCGCCAGCAGCTCACAACAGGGTTCGGATGAGCAGTTCTTC. Its protein is CASSSQQGSDEQFF.